This T cell receptor beta chain derives from a study of identical twins. Study-wide points: Those out-of-frame alpha sequences shared by twins showed an excess of low generation probability. The degree of excess twin sharing was weaker in beta out-of-frame sequences.

MiXCR, applied by TCRdb to the 5' RACE reads, yields one record per CDR3 protein. The table records 450,000 or so distinct CDR3 sequences, 13% to 15% of them present only once. Germline V lookup: CDR1 SGHRS, CDR2 YFSETQ. V lost 0 bases and J 3 bases, leaving 0 bases between the germline ends. This CDR3 is built from 11 residues. In this sample, this clonotype is medium-sized (0.01 to 0.1%). The antigen is not known. The same data also contributed to another study, on yellow fever vaccine responses in identical twins.

The specimen was CD4+ T cells sorted from blood. V and J are TRBV5-1 and TRBJ2-5; D call uncertain. The TCR was taken from a woman between 18 and 29 years old in good health. The CDR3 DNA is TGCGCCAGCAGCTTGGAAGAGACCCAGTACTTC. Protein product: CASSLEETQYF.